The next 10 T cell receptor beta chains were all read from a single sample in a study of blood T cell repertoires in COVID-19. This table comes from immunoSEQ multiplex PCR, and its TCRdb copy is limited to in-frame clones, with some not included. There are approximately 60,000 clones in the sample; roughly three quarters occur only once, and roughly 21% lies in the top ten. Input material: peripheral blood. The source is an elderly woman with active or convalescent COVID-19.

The CDR3 sequence is CASSPTGSEAFF. CDR3 coding DNA: TGTGCCAGCAGTCCGACAGGGTCGGAAGCTTTCTTT. This rearrangement joins TRBV12-3 or TRBV12-4 to TRBJ1-1; 7 bases are a match to TRBD1. The V and J ends lost 5 bases and 8 bases, in that order; junction bases with no gene match: 5. CDR3 length: 12 residues.

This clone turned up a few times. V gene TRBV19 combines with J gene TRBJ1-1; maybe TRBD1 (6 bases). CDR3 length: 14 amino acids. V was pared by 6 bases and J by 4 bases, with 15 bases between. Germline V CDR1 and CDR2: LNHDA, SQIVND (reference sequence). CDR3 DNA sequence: TGTGCCAGTAGCCCAGGGGCCCGGCCCACTGAAGCTTTCTTT. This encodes CASSPGARPTEAFF.

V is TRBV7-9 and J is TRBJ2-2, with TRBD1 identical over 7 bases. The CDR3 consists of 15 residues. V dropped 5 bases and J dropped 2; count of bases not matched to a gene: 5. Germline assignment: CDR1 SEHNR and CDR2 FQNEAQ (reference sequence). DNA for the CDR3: TGTGCCAGCAGCACCGGGACAGCAAACACCGGGGAGCTGTTTTTT. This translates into CASSTGTANTGELFF.

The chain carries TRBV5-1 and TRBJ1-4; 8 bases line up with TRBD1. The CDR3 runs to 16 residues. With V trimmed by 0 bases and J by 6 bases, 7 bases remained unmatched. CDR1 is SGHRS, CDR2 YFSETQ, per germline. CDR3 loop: CASSLVTGGVHEKLFF. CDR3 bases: TGCGCCAGCAGCTTGGTCACAGGGGGTGTTCATGAAAAACTGTTTTTT.

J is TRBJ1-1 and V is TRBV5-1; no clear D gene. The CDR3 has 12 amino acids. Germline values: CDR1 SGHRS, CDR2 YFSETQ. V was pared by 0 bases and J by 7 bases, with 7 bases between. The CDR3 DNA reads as TGCGCCAGCAGCTTGGATCAGATTGAAGCTTTCTTT. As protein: CASSLDQIEAFF.

The CDR3 loop is CSASAQGARSEAFF. The DNA for the CDR3 is TGCAGTGCTAGTGCCCAGGGGGCGAGGTCTGAAGCTTTCTTT. The genes are TRBV20-1 and TRBJ1-1; 8 nucleotides line up with TRBD1. This CDR3 spans 14 amino acids. V was pared by 3 bases and J by 6 bases, with 9 bases of the junction left unmatched. Germline CDR1 DFQATT, CDR2 SNEGSKA (reference sequence).

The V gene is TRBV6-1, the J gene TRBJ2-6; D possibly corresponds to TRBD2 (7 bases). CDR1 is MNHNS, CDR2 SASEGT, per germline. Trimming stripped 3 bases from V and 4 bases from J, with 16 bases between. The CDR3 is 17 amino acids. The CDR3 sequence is CASSDGVAGAGANVLTF. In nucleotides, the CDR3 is TGTGCCAGCAGTGATGGCGTGGCGGGGGCCGGGGCCAACGTCCTGACTTTC.

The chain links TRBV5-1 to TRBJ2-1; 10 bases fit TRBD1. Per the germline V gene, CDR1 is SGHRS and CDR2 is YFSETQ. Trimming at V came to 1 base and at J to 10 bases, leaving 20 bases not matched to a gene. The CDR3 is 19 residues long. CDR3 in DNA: TGCGCCAGCAGCTTGAATCTCGTTTCCTTTCGGGACAGGGGTGAAGAGCAGTTCTTC. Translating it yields CASSLNLVSFRDRGEEQFF.

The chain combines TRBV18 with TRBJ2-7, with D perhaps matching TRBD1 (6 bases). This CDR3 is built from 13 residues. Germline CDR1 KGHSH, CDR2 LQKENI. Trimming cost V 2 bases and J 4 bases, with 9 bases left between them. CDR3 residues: CASSPGGRYEQYF. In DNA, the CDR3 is TGTGCCAGCTCACCAGGGGGCCGTTACGAGCAGTACTTC.

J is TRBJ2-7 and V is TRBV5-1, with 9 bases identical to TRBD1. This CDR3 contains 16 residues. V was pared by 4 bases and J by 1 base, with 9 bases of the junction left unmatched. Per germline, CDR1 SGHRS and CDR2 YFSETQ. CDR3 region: CASSGTGSKGSYEQYF. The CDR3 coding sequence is TGCGCCAGCAGCGGGACAGGGAGTAAGGGTTCCTACGAGCAGTACTTC.